This T cell receptor beta chain was retrieved from a study of cytomegalovirus exposure and HLA in healthy donors (dated by TCRdb to 2015 to 2018). General notes on the study: A later analysis indicated that the 100 to 150 validation repertoires were generated on the platform also employed for the approximately 700 repertoires of the first cohort. The study aimed to test whether signatures of past pathogen exposure could be identified by cataloging public T cell receptors. A separate validation cohort of roughly 130 different subjects was used in addition to the approximately 640-subject first cohort. The study combined high-throughput TCR immunosequencing, statistical association of individual TCRs with disease status, and machine learning to predict cytomegalovirus infection status.

Deletion took 1 base off V and 11 bases off J, with a span of 12 bases between the germline ends. The CDR3 contains 13 residues, cysteine and phenylalanine counted. Only the CDR3 DNA is retained, 39 bases long and in frame from the first base. Taken from the germline V gene, the CDR1 and CDR2 loops are SGHTA and FQGNSA. The paper as a whole reports these results and caveats: Of the cluster scores, roughly 95% were above 0 in a later analysis, which found that TCRs clustered in the first cohort also tended to co-occur in the 120 or so validation repertoires. A few of the identified cytomegalovirus-associated TCR beta chains were confirmed in vitro to be specific for cytomegalovirus antigens. Most TCR sequences were observed very rarely across donors, whereas some public TCRs were present in many individuals. According to the authors, the approach could potentially be generalized to other disease states and immunological phenotypes. The study gave a list of around 170 TCR beta chains associated with cytomegalovirus. A later analysis lacked HLA typing for the validation cohort, so it scored co-occurrence in that cohort across all 110 or so repertoires. Cytomegalovirus status was reported to be diagnosed by the classifier with high specificity and sensitivity in both the original and validation cohorts.

Regarding this clone: Its antigen specificity is not known. Base qualities are not at hand, and no much larger clone is one base apart.

Separate from the roughly 700-subject first cohort, the validation cohort of roughly 110 subjects was the group to which the donors belonged. Library method: the immunoSEQ multiplex PCR assay. The source study handled its data this way. A statistical classification framework was built for diagnosing cytomegalovirus status from the catalog of TCR beta chain sequences. TCRdb mirrors the immuneACCESS table, restricted to in-frame sequences. Some clones are absent from its copies; in checked studies, under half trace to an unresolved V gene, and the reason for the others is unknown. That table is the source of V, J and clone size, and D and trimming were worked out from the DNA. The sample records 130,000 to 150,000 clones, about 90% of which are singletons. The top ten constitute less than 8% of the sample.

The sequenced sample was PBMCs. Rearrangement joined TRBV7-2 to TRBJ1-5; too little of a D gene remains to name it. The TCR originated in a woman between 25 and 40 years old in good health and CMV-seropositive. The base sequence is TGTGCCAGCAGCTTAGGAACAGCTGGCGCCCAGCATTTT. Translated, it reads CASSLGTAGAQHF.